One and the same sample provided the 19 T cell receptor delta chains below, sequenced in a study of γδ T cells in repeated Plasmodium falciparum infection. TCRdb re-called clones from the multiplex PCR reads using CATT. The sample records 85,000 to 100,000 delta-chain clones, 0.75% to 1% being singletons. Gammadelta T cells were flow-sorted from PBMC into Vgamma9/Vdelta2+ and Vdelta2-negative populations for bulk analysis. Sequenced: gamma-delta T cells from blood. These receptors were obtained from a pool of human donors (malaria-infected and uninfected, not separated).

With regard to this clone: TCRdb has a much larger clone's protein, which differs at residue 3 from the translation of this DNA, likely because of a read error; what is shown is the protein translated from the DNA. This chain's CDR3 is CAPGDRRCKLIF. Here the CDR3 DNA reads TGTGCTCCTGGGGATCGCCGGTGTAAACTCATCTTT. The J gene is TRDJ1, the V gene TRDV1; D may be TRDD3 (6 bases). TCRdb carries no J gene annotation; the J gene was assigned here by matching the DNA with germline. This CDR3 has 12 residues. Germline V gives CDR1 TSWWSYY, CDR2 QGS.

This clone has ten or more counts. Mismatch with germline at one junction end may stem from a read error. Other DNA sequences in this specimen translate into the identical CDR3. V and J are TRDV1 and TRDJ1; 7 nucleotides align to TRDD2. This CDR3 has 23 residues. CDR1 is TSWWSYY and CDR2 is QGS in the germline V gene. The CDR3 nucleotides are TGTGCGCTTGGGGAAACGGTGGGGCCTTCCTGCGTGGTACATCTTGGGTACACCGATAAACTCATCTTT. It yields the protein CALGETVGPSCVVHLGYTDKLIF.

In the case of this clone: The protein in TCRdb stems from a much larger clone and differs at residue 9 from this DNA's translation, likely a read error; here the protein is translated from the DNA. The chain uses TRDV1 and TRDJ1; D assignment may be TRDD2 or TRDD3 (6 bases each). Since TCRdb gives no J gene, matching the DNA to germline was used here to assign it. V was shortened by 0 bases and J by 0 bases, with 26 bases between the two germline ends. Looked up from germline, CDR1 is TSWWSYY and CDR2 is QGS. This CDR3 is 21 amino acids long. The CDR3 DNA sequence: TGTGCTCTTGGGGAACTCACCTTCCCACTAATGGGGGGAGCCTACACCGATAAACTCATCTTT. This sequence encodes CALGELTFPLMGGAYTDKLIF.

This clone showed up just a few times. The amino acid sequence in TCRdb belongs to a much larger clone and departs from this DNA's translation at residue 3, likely a sequencing read error; the sequence shown is translated from the DNA. The chain combines TRDV2 with TRDJ1; 10 nucleotides align to TRDD3. Here the J gene was assigned by germline matching of the DNA, as TCRdb has none. CDR1 GEAIGNYY and CDR2 EKD come from the germline V gene. The CDR3 extends over 16 amino acids. Here the CDR3 reads CAYDMLGDSRTDKLIF. The CDR3 DNA follows: TGTGCCTATGACATGCTGGGGGATAGTAGGACCGATAAACTCATCTTT.

In its sample, this clone was seen a few times. Since a much larger clone is just one base distant, this may be a read error. The V call is TRDV1, the J call TRDJ1, with D tentatively TRDD2 (6 bases). The J gene, missing from TCRdb, was assigned here through DNA to germline matching. Per the germline V gene, CDR1 is TSWWSYY and CDR2 is QGS. V lost 4 bases and J 6 bases, leaving 18 bases between the germline ends. This CDR3 region has 15 residues. In DNA form, the CDR3 reads TGTGCTCTTGGGGGTGGCCTTCCCTCGAGATATAAACTCATCTTT. Amino acid sequence: CALGGGLPSRYKLIF.

There are a few counts of this clone. The likely explanation is a read error, given a far larger clone one base away. This specimen includes other DNA sequences encoding the same CDR3. This chain links TRDV1 with TRDJ1; 11 bases line up with TRDD3. The germline gives CDR1 TSWWSYY, CDR2 QGS. CDR3 length equals 18 residues. The CDR3 sequence is CALGELYWGIRYTDKLIF. DNA for the CDR3: TGTGCTCTTGGAGAACTTTACTGGGGGATAAGGTACACCGATAAACTCATCTTT.

About this clone itself: TCRdb pairs this DNA with a much larger clone's protein that differs at residue 21, likely a read error; the protein shown was translated from the DNA. This sequence joins TRDV1 and TRDJ1; 13 nucleotides line up with TRDD3. In germline, CDR1 is TSWWSYY, CDR2 QGS. The CDR3 totals 24 residues. Written as DNA, the CDR3 is TGTGCTCTTGGGGCGGCCCCTTCCCCTCTGCTCCGTACTGGGGGATACGCCTTCCTCGATGAACTCATCTTT. Residues: CALGAAPSPLLRTGGYAFLDELIF.

In this sample, this clone turned up a few times. The protein TCRdb gives is from a much larger clone and does not agree with this DNA's translation at residue 17, likely a read error; the protein shown here comes from the DNA. This chain connects TRDV2 to TRDJ1; TRDD3 agrees at 10 bases. TCRdb offers no J gene call, so here the DNA was matched to germline to obtain one. V was clipped by 0 bases and J by 3 bases; unmatched bases: 24. The CDR3 extends over 22 amino acids. Per germline, CDR1 GEAIGNYY and CDR2 EKD. The CDR3 reads CACDTVRGDTHRRPSYADKLIF. The CDR3 region has the DNA TGTGCCTGTGACACCGTTCGGGGGGATACGCACCGGAGGCCTTCGTACGCCGATAAACTCATCTTT.

In its sample, this clone was seen a few times. A far larger clone lies a single base away; this is likely a read error. Additional DNA sequences in this sample encode the identical CDR3. This chain links TRDV2 with TRDJ1; 7 bases align to TRDD3. TCRdb is silent on the J gene; assignment here came from matching the DNA to germline. This CDR3 comprises 18 residues. The junction had 15 bases not matched to a gene; V was cut back by 3 bases and J by 0 bases. The germline CDR1 and CDR2 sequences are GEAIGNYY and EKD. CDR3 sequence (DNA): TGTGCCTGTGACGCTGTAAGTGCTGGGGGTTTATACACCGATAAACTCATCTTT. This gives the protein CACDAVSAGGLYTDKLIF.

As concerns this clone: This DNA translates differently at residue 6 from the TCRdb protein, which is that of a much larger clone; a read error is likely, and the protein shown is the DNA's own translation. The V and J genes are TRDV1 and TRDJ1; 9 nucleotides align to TRDD3. The J gene, missing from TCRdb, was assigned here through DNA to germline matching. The CDR3 contains 25 residues. V was pared by 2 bases and J by 2 bases, with 33 bases of the junction left unmatched. Germline V lookup: CDR1 TSWWSYY, CDR2 QGS. DNA for the CDR3: TGTGCTCTTGGGGAAGCGCTTGAGGGGCAACTTACGGCTTACTGGGGGACCCAAATTACCGATAAACTCATCTTT. It encodes CALGEALEGQLTAYWGTQITDKLIF.

This clone was seen at least ten times. A far larger clone is only one base removed, so a read error is likely. The J gene is TRDJ1, the V gene TRDV2; 13 nucleotides align to TRDD3. Germline CDR1 is GEAIGNYY and CDR2 is EKD. The CDR3 is 19 amino acids. V gave up 3 bases and J gave up 0 bases; unmatched junction bases: 12. CDR3 region: CACDPVLGDTPSYTDKLIF. In nucleotides, the CDR3 is TGTGCCTGTGACCCTGTACTGGGGGATACGCCTTCGTACACCGATAAACTCATCTTT.

In this sample, this clone turned up many times. The chain employs TRDV1 and TRDJ1, with TRDD2 identical over 9 bases. The J gene is not listed in TCRdb, so it was assigned here from a DNA match to germline. The CDR3 has 21 residues. Unmatched junction bases numbered 22, after V lost 5 bases and J lost 0 bases. Germline CDR1 reads TSWWSYY; CDR2 reads QGS. CDR3 in amino acids: CALGTQAFLRRRGPYTDKLIF. In DNA form, the CDR3 reads TGTGCTCTTGGGACCCAGGCCTTCCTACGGCGGAGGGGGCCGTACACCGATAAACTCATCTTT.

This clone has only a few counts. This DNA's translation differs at residue 15 from TCRdb's protein, which comes from a much larger clone; a read error is likely, and the protein shown is translated from the DNA. V usage is TRDV2 and J usage is TRDJ1; TRDD3 is a possible D gene (6 bases). TCRdb does not report a J gene; here it was assigned by matching the DNA to germline references. The CDR3 totals 18 residues. CDR1 GEAIGNYY and CDR2 EKD come from the germline V gene. CDR3 in DNA: TGTGCCTGTGACACCGTCCGGGGGACCCCCCTGTACACCGATAGACTCATCTTT. This encodes CACDTVRGTPLYTDRLIF.

Many counts were recorded for this clone. A far larger clone lies a single base away; this is likely a read error. Additional DNA sequences in this sample encode the identical CDR3. The chain couples TRDV2 to TRDJ1; 7 bases are a match to TRDD3. The J gene, missing from TCRdb, was assigned here through DNA to germline matching. V gave up 0 bases and J gave up 0 bases; unmatched junction bases: 12. The germline V gene has CDR1 GEAIGNYY and CDR2 EKD. CDR3 length equals 18 residues. The CDR3 sequence is CACDTVALGARYTDKLIF. The CDR3 region has the DNA TGTGCCTGTGACACCGTCGCGCTGGGGGCCCGGTACACCGATAAACTCATCTTT.

Comment on this clone: TCRdb's entry gives the protein of a much larger clone, which mismatches this DNA's translation at residue 12, likely from a read error; the protein reported here is translated from the DNA. CDR3 region: CACDTARTGGYGSSWDTRQMFF. The CDR3 nucleotides read TGTGCCTGTGACACTGCTCGTACTGGGGGATATGGGAGCTCCTGGGACACCCGACAGATGTTTTTC. The chain has TRDV2 and TRDJ3; 11 nucleotides line up with TRDD3. This CDR3 has 22 amino acids. CDR1 and CDR2 (germline): GEAIGNYY, EKD. Trimming removed 1 base from V and 0 bases from J; junction bases left unmatched: 13.

This clone appeared a few times. A far more abundant clone sits one base away, making this likely a read error. This sample also contains other DNA sequences that code for the same CDR3. The J gene is TRDJ1, the V gene TRDV1; 7 bases map to TRDD3. There are 17 residues in the CDR3. From germline, CDR1 is TSWWSYY and CDR2 QGS. The DNA of the CDR3 is TGTGCCCTGAGGGCTAGGGCTGGGGGCCTGTACACCGATAAACTCATCTTT. Protein: CALRARAGGLYTDKLIF.

For this clone: A single base is all that separates this from a far larger clone, so a read error is likely. The same CDR3 can be traced to other DNA sequences in this sample. V gene TRDV2 combines with J gene TRDJ2; TRDD3 matches 8 bases. The J gene, missing from TCRdb, was assigned here through DNA to germline matching. The CDR3 is 20 amino acids. The germline V gene encodes CDR1 GEAIGNYY and CDR2 EKD. For the CDR3, the DNA is TGTGCCTGTGACACTCTGGGGGAACTCCGCTCGGACGCTTTGACAGCGCAACTCTTCTTT. Amino acid sequence: CACDTLGELRSDALTAQLFF.

This clone was observed a few times. This likely reflects a read error, since a far larger clone is one base away. The same CDR3 also results from other DNA sequences found in this sample. The V and J genes are TRDV2 and TRDJ1, with 8 nucleotides matching TRDD3. The J gene was missing in TCRdb and was found by matching the end of the DNA to germline. The CDR3 length is 19 residues. Germline V gene sequence: CDR1 GEAIGNYY, CDR2 EKD. CDR3 sequence: CACDSLLGALPGDTDKLIF. CDR3 nucleotide sequence: TGTGCCTGTGACTCCTTACTGGGGGCATTACCGGGGGACACCGACAAACTCATCTTT.

This clone was seen repeatedly, ten times or more. This DNA's translation differs at residue 11 from TCRdb's protein, which comes from a much larger clone; a read error is likely, and the protein shown is translated from the DNA. The V gene is TRDV2, the J gene TRDJ1; weak D call: TRDD3 (5 bases). CDR1 is GEAIGNYY and CDR2 is EKD in the germline V gene. The ends were cut back, 1 base at V and 10 bases at J, with 18 bases in the middle. The CDR3 runs 14 residues. The CDR3 sequence is CACDTVMSGSGLIF. CDR3 nucleotide sequence: TGTGCCTGTGACACAGTAATGTCGGGATCTGGACTCATCTTT.